Given below is one T cell receptor beta chain in context. The antigen is undetermined. The data belong to a study of T cells expressing NK-cell markers. TCRdb re-called the 5' RACE reads and catalogs CDR3 proteins one per entry, DNA excluded. In all, the sample yields roughly 180,000 distinct CDR3 sequences. Study-wide points: Six or seven donors carried dominant NKG2C+ clonotypes that made up about 1.0-8% of their CD8+ T cells.

The TCR originated in a woman between 18 and 70 years old in good health. The sample was blood T cells: a sorted CD56 or NKG2C T cell subset, CD4+ or CD8+ T cells, or bulk PBMC T cells (not recorded which).

The CDR3 spells CASSIGQGTSQPQHF. The chain employs TRBV5-1 and TRBJ1-5; TCRdb designates TRBD1, a call that cannot be tested without DNA. Germline loops: CDR1 SGHRS, CDR2 YFSETQ. CDR3 length: 15 amino acids.